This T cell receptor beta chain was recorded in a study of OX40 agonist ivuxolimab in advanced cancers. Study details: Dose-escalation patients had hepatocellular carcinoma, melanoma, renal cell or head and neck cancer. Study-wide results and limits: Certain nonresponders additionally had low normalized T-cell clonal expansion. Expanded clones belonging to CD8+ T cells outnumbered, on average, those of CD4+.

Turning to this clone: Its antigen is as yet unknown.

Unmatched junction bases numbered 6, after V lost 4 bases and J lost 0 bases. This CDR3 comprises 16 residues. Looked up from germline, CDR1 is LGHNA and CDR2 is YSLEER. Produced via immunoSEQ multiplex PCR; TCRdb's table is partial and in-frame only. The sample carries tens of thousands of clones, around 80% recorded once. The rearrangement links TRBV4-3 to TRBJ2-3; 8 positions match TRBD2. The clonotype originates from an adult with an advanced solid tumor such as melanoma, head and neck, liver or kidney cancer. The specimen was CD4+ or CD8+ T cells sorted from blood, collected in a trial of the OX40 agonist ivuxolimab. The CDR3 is CASSLGGVTSTDTQYF. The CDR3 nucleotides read TGCGCCAGCAGCCTCGGGGGGGTTACTAGCACAGATACGCAGTATTTT.